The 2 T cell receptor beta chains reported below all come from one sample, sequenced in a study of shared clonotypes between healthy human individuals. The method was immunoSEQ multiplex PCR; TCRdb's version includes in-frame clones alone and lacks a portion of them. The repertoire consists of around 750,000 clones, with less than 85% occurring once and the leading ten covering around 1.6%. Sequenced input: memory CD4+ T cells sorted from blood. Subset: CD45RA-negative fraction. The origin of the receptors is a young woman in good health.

CDR3 loop: CASYPREEVYEQYF. CDR3 in DNA: TGTGCCAGCTACCCCCGGGAGGAGGTGTACGAGCAGTACTTC. The rearrangement joins TRBV2 to TRBJ2-7; 7 bases line up with TRBD2. From germline, CDR1 is SNHLY and CDR2 FYNNEI. The CDR3 runs 14 residues. The ends lost 8 bases at V and 4 bases at J; junction bases unmatched: 11.

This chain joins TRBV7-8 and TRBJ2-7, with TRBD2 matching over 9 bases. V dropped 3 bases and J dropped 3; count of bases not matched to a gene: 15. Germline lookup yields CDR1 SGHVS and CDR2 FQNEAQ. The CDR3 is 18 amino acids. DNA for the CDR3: TGTGCCAGCAGCTTCCCCGGAGACGGGACTAGCCAAAGCTACGAGCAGTACTTC. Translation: CASSFPGDGTSQSYEQYF.